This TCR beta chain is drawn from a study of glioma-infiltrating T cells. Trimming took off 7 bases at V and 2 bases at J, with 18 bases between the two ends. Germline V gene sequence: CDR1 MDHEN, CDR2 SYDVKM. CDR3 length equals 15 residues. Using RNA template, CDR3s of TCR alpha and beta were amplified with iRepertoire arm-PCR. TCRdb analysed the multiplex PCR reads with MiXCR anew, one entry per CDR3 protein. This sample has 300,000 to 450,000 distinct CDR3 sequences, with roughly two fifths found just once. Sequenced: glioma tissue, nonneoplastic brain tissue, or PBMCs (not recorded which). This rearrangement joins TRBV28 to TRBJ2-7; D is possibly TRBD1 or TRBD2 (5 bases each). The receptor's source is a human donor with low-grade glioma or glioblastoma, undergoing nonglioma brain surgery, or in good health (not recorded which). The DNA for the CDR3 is TGTGCCAGCAATCCCGGGGTGGGACGGACCTACGAGCAGTACTTC. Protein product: CASNPGVGRTYEQYF.